The next 20 T cell receptor beta chains were all read from a single sample in a study of cytomegalovirus exposure and HLA in healthy donors. In the PCR, 60 Vbeta and 13 Jbeta primers were used. This table comes from immunoSEQ multiplex PCR, and its TCRdb copy is limited to in-frame clones, with some not included. This table has some 180,000 clones, roughly three quarters appearing once. The sample taken for sequencing was PBMCs. These TCRs come from a male donor in good health and CMV-seronegative.

This chain connects TRBV18 to TRBJ1-5; TRBD1 matches at 9 bases. CDR1 and CDR2 (germline): KGHSH, LQKENI. The length of the CDR3 is 18 residues. J was trimmed by 0 bases and V by 4 bases; bases with no gene match: 10. CDR3 nucleotides: TGTGCCAGCTCACTTTCCGGGACAGGGATGTATAGCAATCAGCCCCAGCATTTT. Residues: CASSLSGTGMYSNQPQHF.

The J gene is TRBJ2-7, the V gene TRBV28; 14 positions agree with TRBD2. The CDR3 is 18 residues long. Germline V gene data show CDR1 as MDHEN and CDR2 as SYDVKM. With V trimmed by 7 bases and J by 2 bases, 13 bases remained unmatched. CDR3 sequence: CASTQPGLAGVRAYEQYF. CDR3 coding DNA: TGTGCCAGCACTCAACCGGGACTAGCGGGAGTAAGAGCCTACGAGCAGTACTTC.

J is TRBJ1-3 and V is TRBV6-5; no clear D gene. The CDR3 sequence is 12 residues long. Trimming stripped 4 bases from V and 11 bases from J, with 12 bases between. The V gene's germline CDR1 is MNHEY and CDR2 SVGAGI. CDR3 nucleotide sequence: TGTGCCAGCAGTTCCCGTGGAGGGTCCATATATTTT. Translation: CASSSRGGSIYF.

V is TRBV7-9 and J is TRBJ2-7; 9 bases line up with TRBD2. Germline V gene lookup returns CDR1 SEHNR and CDR2 FQNEAQ (reference sequence). The CDR3 has 16 amino acids. The junction had 10 bases not matched to a gene; V was cut back by 5 bases and J by 2 bases. In DNA form, the CDR3 reads TGTGCCAGCAGCCGGATGTCGTCTAGCGGGGCCTACGAGCAGTACTTC. This sequence encodes CASSRMSSSGAYEQYF. Looking up the rest from reference TRBV7-9 and TRBJ2-7 gives the full variable domain: DTGVSQNPRHKITKRGQNVTFRCDPISEHNRLYWYRQTLGQGPEFLTYFQNEAQLEKSRLLSDRFSAERPKGSFSTLEIQRTEQGDSAMYLCASSRMSSSGAYEQYFGPGTRLTVT.

The CDR3, as DNA: TGTGCCAGCAGCTTTCCGGCGGGAGGGCTGAATGAGCAGTTCTTC. Translating it yields CASSFPAGGLNEQFF. The V and J genes are TRBV7-3 and TRBJ2-1; 9 bases match TRBD2. Per germline, CDR1 SGHTA and CDR2 FQGTGA. With V trimmed by 3 bases and J by 7 bases, 7 bases remained unmatched. The CDR3 has 15 residues.

This clone was detected only a few times. The chain couples TRBV9 to TRBJ1-3, with a possible D match to TRBD1 (5 bases). This CDR3 has 14 amino acids. Germline CDR1 SGDLS, CDR2 YYNGEE. Between the trimmed V and J ends, which lost 4 bases and 2 bases, there was a span of 10 bases. CDR3 bases: TGTGCCAGCAGCTTCGGGGGGACTGGAAACACCATATATTTT. This sequence encodes CASSFGGTGNTIYF. The full variable domain, rest sourced from reference TRBV9 and TRBJ1-3, is DSGVTQTPKHLITATGQRVTLRCSPRSGDLSVYWYQQSLDQGLQFLIQYYNGEERAKGNILERFSAQQFPDLHSELNLSSLELGDSALYFCASSFGGTGNTIYFGEGSWLTVV.

V is TRBV28 and J is TRBJ1-2; 7 bases match TRBD1. CDR1 is MDHEN and CDR2 is SYDVKM in the germline V gene. There are 12 residues in the CDR3. V was clipped by 8 bases and J by 6 bases; unmatched bases: 6. CDR3 region: CASEGASDGYTF. As DNA, the CDR3 is TGTGCCAGCGAGGGGGCTTCCGATGGCTACACCTTC.

This clone showed up just once. The rearrangement uses TRBV6-5 and TRBJ1-2; D remains ambiguous. CDR1 and CDR2 from the germline V gene are MNHEY and SVGAGI. V dropped 4 bases and J dropped 6 bases, with 6 bases sitting between them. The CDR3 loop spans 11 amino acids. The CDR3 DNA is TGTGCCAGCAGTTCAGCGAATGGCTACACCTTC. This translates into CASSSANGYTF.

This clone was seen only a few times. This chain joins TRBV7-9 and TRBJ2-5, with 8 bases fitting TRBD2. The CDR3 is 14 residues long. The germline CDR1 and CDR2 sequences are SEHNR and FQNEAQ (reference sequence). Germline trimming cut 3 bases from V and 2 bases from J; bases unmatched to any gene: 2. The CDR3 protein is CASSLASGQETQYF. CDR3 in DNA: TGTGCCAGCAGCTTGGCTAGCGGGCAAGAGACCCAGTACTTC.

This clone was counted a single time. The chain combines TRBV7-9 with TRBJ1-3; 8 nucleotides line up with TRBD1. Germline V lookup: CDR1 SEHNR, CDR2 FQNEAQ (reference sequence). This CDR3 is built from 16 residues. After removal of 2 bases from V and 4 bases from J, the junction contained 7 bases not matched to a gene. The CDR3 sequence: CASSLPQGARGNTIYF. The CDR3 coding sequence is TGTGCCAGCAGCTTACCCCAGGGGGCGAGGGGAAACACCATATATTTT.

The chain has TRBV2 and TRBJ1-5, with a tentative D call TRBD1 (5 bases). Germline loops: CDR1 SNHLY, CDR2 FYNNEI. The CDR3 covers 14 residues. Trimming pared 1 base from V and 4 bases from J, leaving 8 bases between. The CDR3: CASSEVGGNQPQHF. DNA for the CDR3: TGTGCCAGCAGTGAAGTGGGGGGTAATCAGCCCCAGCATTTT.

CDR3 sequence reads: CASSPGSRNEQYF. CDR3 bases: TGTGCCAGCAGTCCCGGGAGTAGGAACGAGCAGTACTTC. The V and J genes are TRBV2 and TRBJ2-7, with D possibly TRBD2 on 6 matching bases. Germline CDR1 SNHLY, CDR2 FYNNEI. The V end lost 5 bases, the J end lost 5 bases, and 13 bases lay between the germline ends. The CDR3 runs 13 residues.

The chain couples TRBV28 to TRBJ2-1; 9 nucleotides agree with TRBD2. Germline loops: CDR1 MDHEN, CDR2 SYDVKM. The CDR3 extends over 13 amino acids. Trimming at V came to 5 bases and at J to 5 bases, leaving 1 base not matched to a gene. CDR3 bases: TGTGCCAGCAGTCTAGCGGGGAACAATGAGCAGTTCTTC. Its protein product is CASSLAGNNEQFF. Together with reference TRBV28 and TRBJ2-1, the CDR3 gives the full variable domain: DVKVTQSSRYLVKRTGEKVFLECVQDMDHENMFWYRQDPGLGLRLIYFSYDVKMKEKGDIPEGYSVSREKKERFSLILESASTNQTSMYLCASSLAGNNEQFFGPGTRLTVL.

This clone was observed a handful of times. The rearrangement joins TRBV28 to TRBJ1-5, with TRBD1 identical over 7 bases. The germline V gene encodes CDR1 MDHEN and CDR2 SYDVKM. This CDR3 spans 17 amino acids. V gave up 5 bases and J gave up 4 bases; unmatched junction bases: 14. The CDR3 DNA follows: TGTGCCAGCAGTCCACCACCCTACAGGGGAGCGAATCAGCCCCAGCATTTT. It is translated as CASSPPPYRGANQPQHF.

The chain has TRBV6-5 and TRBJ2-7, with 9 positions matching TRBD2. This CDR3 is 15 amino acids long. V dropped 5 bases and J dropped 3; count of bases not matched to a gene: 8. CDR1 is MNHEY and CDR2 is SVGAGI in the germline V gene. In nucleotides, the CDR3 is TGTGCCAGCAGTCCTCGACTAGCGGATTTCTACGAGCAGTACTTC. It is translated as CASSPRLADFYEQYF.

The V and J genes are TRBV7-6 and TRBJ2-1, with D tentatively TRBD2 (6 bases). Germline V gene sequence: CDR1 SGHVS, CDR2 FNYEAQ. Trimming shortened V by 6 bases and J by 8 bases, and 14 bases separated the two germline ends. The CDR3 length is 13 residues. The CDR3 sequence: CASRSPGGDEQFF. The CDR3 DNA sequence: TGTGCCAGCAGATCTCCCGGCGGGGATGAGCAGTTCTTC.

The chain uses TRBV15 and TRBJ2-2; 10 bases align to TRBD1. V was pared by 6 bases and J by 7 bases, with 8 bases of the junction left unmatched. The CDR3 is 15 amino acids. Per germline, CDR1 LNHNV and CDR2 YYDKDF (reference sequence). The DNA of the CDR3 is TGTGCCACCAGTCAGACAGGGGGCGCGGACGGGGAGCTGTTTTTT. It is translated as CATSQTGGADGELFF.

This clone was counted once. The rearrangement joins TRBV30 to TRBJ1-1; unclear D gene. V gave up 2 bases and J gave up 4 bases, with 5 bases separating them. The length of the CDR3 is 11 residues. Germline V gene sequence: CDR1 GTSNPN, CDR2 SVGIG (reference sequence). The CDR3 loop reads CAWSFSTEAFF. In DNA, the CDR3 is TGTGCCTGGAGTTTCAGCACTGAAGCTTTCTTT.

The chain links TRBV28 to TRBJ2-1, with D unclear. This CDR3 contains 15 residues. V was shortened by 4 bases and J by 0 bases, with 10 bases between the two germline ends. The germline V gene encodes CDR1 MDHEN and CDR2 SYDVKM. CDR3 sequence (DNA): TGTGCCAGCAGTTCCAGGTCAAGCTCCTACAATGAGCAGTTCTTC. Protein: CASSSRSSSYNEQFF.

The chain joins TRBV7-3 to TRBJ2-1, with 7 positions matching TRBD2. Germline-derived CDR1 and CDR2 are SGHTA and FQGTGA. Trimming took 6 bases from V and 0 from J; bases not matched to a gene: 5. The CDR3 spans 15 residues. The CDR3 sequence: CASSPSGGSYNEQFF. Written as DNA, the CDR3 is TGTGCCAGCAGTCCCTCGGGGGGCTCCTACAATGAGCAGTTCTTC.